This T cell receptor (beta chain) comes out of a study of vaccination effects on CD4 cells after COVID-19. About this clone itself: Its target is not known.

Clones were read by immunoSEQ multiplex PCR, and TCRdb kept only the in-frame ones, dropping some. This table has some 22,000 clones, roughly three quarters appearing once. The ViraFEST assay expanded antigen-specific CD4+ T cells with viral peptide pools before sequencing. Scientists isolated CD4+ T cells after a roughly 10-day culture period ended. The cohort was immunized with two doses of either the BNT162b2 or mRNA-1273 vaccine. Germline CDR1 and CDR2: MNHEY and SMNVEV (reference sequence). Losses at the gene ends were 6 bases for V and 9 bases for J; bases not matched to a gene: 11. The CDR3 is made up of 14 amino acids.

The rearrangement joins TRBV27 to TRBJ2-1; 7 bases fit TRBD2. The sequenced sample was CD4+ T cells from PBMCs cultured with HCoV-229E spike peptides, obtained after COVID-19 vaccination. The source of this sequence is a human donor who received a COVID-19 vaccine. The CDR3 here is CASRLLGGVGEQFF. The CDR3 DNA reads TGTGCCAGCAGACTTTTGGGAGGGGTTGGTGAGCAGTTCTTC.